Listed here are 24 T cell receptor beta chains from one sample, sequenced in a study of CD8 T cells in Susac syndrome. cDNA came from around 0.54 to 1 ug RNA primed by random hexamers. TCRdb reprocessed the immunoSEQ multiplex PCR reads via MiXCR and lists one record per CDR3 protein. Of around 170,000 distinct CDR3 sequences detected, 95% appear once; the ten largest clones hold about 0.17%. The source material was CD8+ T cells from PBMCs. These receptor sequences come from a human donor with Susac syndrome.

The gene calls are TRBV20-1 and TRBJ2-7; 7 bases align to TRBD2. Trimming took 3 bases from V and 5 from J; bases not matched to a gene: 10. The CDR3 has 14 amino acids. Germline V gene sequence: CDR1 DFQATT, CDR2 SNEGSKA (reference sequence). The CDR3 loop is CSASGREEINEQYF. The DNA of the CDR3 is TGCAGTGCTAGTGGGAGGGAGGAGATTAACGAGCAGTACTTC.

This chain connects TRBV20-1 to TRBJ1-2, with 8 bases fitting TRBD1. The junction had 7 bases not matched to a gene; V was cut back by 1 base and J by 6 bases. The CDR3 covers 14 residues. Germline CDR1 DFQATT, CDR2 SNEGSKA (reference sequence). CDR3 nucleotide sequence: TGCAGTGCTAGAGCCGGACAGGGAACGGATGGCTACACCTTC. It codes for CSARAGQGTDGYTF.

The chain joins TRBV6-1 to TRBJ2-2; 13 positions match TRBD2. J was trimmed by 4 bases and V by 4 bases; bases with no gene match: 6. The CDR3 has 17 residues. Germline V gives CDR1 MNHNS, CDR2 SASEGT. CDR3 sequence: CASSASRLAGGTGELFF. As DNA, the CDR3 is TGTGCCAGCAGTGCCTCCCGACTAGCGGGGGGCACCGGGGAGCTGTTTTTT.

V and J are TRBV5-1 and TRBJ2-7; 12 bases agree with TRBD2. This CDR3 region has 16 residues. The germline gives CDR1 SGHRS, CDR2 YFSETQ. V was clipped by 2 bases and J by 5 bases; unmatched bases: 8. CDR3 nucleotide sequence: TGCGCCAGCAGCTTCACTAGCGGGGGGCCCCTGGACGAGCAGTACTTC. Its translation is CASSFTSGGPLDEQYF.

The rearrangement joins TRBV2 to TRBJ1-1, with D tentatively TRBD1 (6 bases). Deletions cut 7 bases from V and 7 bases from J, with 16 bases between. CDR1 and CDR2 from the germline V gene are SNHLY and FYNNEI. The CDR3 spans 13 residues. CDR3 amino acids: CASTATGFFEAFF. CDR3 in DNA: TGTGCCAGCACCGCAACAGGGTTTTTTGAAGCTTTCTTT. Supplemented by reference TRBV2 and TRBJ1-1, the full variable domain reads EPEVTQTPSHQVTQMGQEVILRCVPISNHLYFYWYRQILGQKVEFLVSFYNNEISEKSEIFDDQFSVERPDGSNFTLKIRSTKLEDSAMYFCASTATGFFEAFFGQGTRLTVV.

The rearrangement uses TRBV12-3 or TRBV12-4 and TRBJ2-3; 7 bases line up with TRBD2. CDR3 size: 15 residues. With 1 base clipped from V and 3 bases from J, the junction kept 4 bases outside the gene matches. The CDR3 DNA reads as TGTGCCAGCAGTTTAGGGAGCGGGACGACAGATACGCAGTATTTT. Translated: CASSLGSGTTDTQYF.

The genes are TRBV12-3 or TRBV12-4 and TRBJ1-2; D gene uncertain. This CDR3 comprises 13 residues. The V and J ends lost 3 bases and 4 bases respectively, with 9 bases between them. CDR3 amino acids: CASSFGRIYGYTF. As DNA, the CDR3 is TGTGCCAGCAGTTTTGGTCGGATCTATGGCTACACCTTC.

The chain recombines TRBV3-1 with TRBJ2-3, with TRBD2 as a possible D gene (6 bases). Looked up from germline, CDR1 is LGHDT and CDR2 is YNNKEL (reference sequence). The CDR3 extends over 14 amino acids. V was shortened by 5 bases and J by 4 bases, with 13 bases between the two germline ends. This chain's CDR3 is CASSSAEGADTQYF. In nucleotides, the CDR3 is TGTGCCAGCAGCTCGGCGGAGGGAGCAGATACGCAGTATTTT.

The chain links TRBV10-3 to TRBJ1-2; D is uncertain. The germline V and J ends were trimmed by 2 bases and 5 bases, with 15 bases remaining between them. CDR3 length equals 15 residues. The germline gives CDR1 ENHRY, CDR2 SYGVKD. This chain's CDR3 is CAISEPDRLVYGYTF. The CDR3 DNA sequence: TGTGCCATCAGTGAGCCGGACCGATTAGTATATGGCTACACCTTC.

This clonotype was detected only a few times. This chain links TRBV11-2 with TRBJ1-1; TRBD1 might be the D (5 bases). Trimming took off 5 bases at V and 6 bases at J, with 10 bases between the two ends. Germline V lookup: CDR1 SGHAT, CDR2 FQNNGV. The CDR3 sequence is 12 residues long. CDR3 residues: CASSARGAEAFF. The CDR3 coding sequence is TGTGCCAGCAGCGCCCGGGGCGCTGAAGCTTTCTTT.

The chain couples TRBV6-5 to TRBJ2-1, with a weak D call TRBD1 (5 bases). V was cut by 0 bases and J by 8 bases, with 8 bases left in between. This CDR3 region has 13 residues. The germline V gene has CDR1 MNHEY and CDR2 SVGAGI. The CDR3 region is CASSYSGVHEQFF. DNA for the CDR3: TGTGCCAGCAGTTACTCAGGGGTCCATGAGCAGTTCTTC.

The chain couples TRBV11-2 to TRBJ1-1, with 8 bases lining up with TRBD1. The V and J ends lost 4 bases and 1 base, in that order; junction bases with no gene match: 8. The CDR3 runs to 16 residues. Germline CDR1 reads SGHAT; CDR2 reads FQNNGV. CDR3 protein: CASSSTRTGRNTEAFF. The CDR3 nucleotides read TGTGCCAGCAGCTCTACCCGGACAGGGCGGAACACTGAAGCTTTCTTT.

J is TRBJ1-1 and V is TRBV10-3; perhaps TRBD1 as D (5 bases). This CDR3 contains 15 residues. Germline loops: CDR1 ENHRY, CDR2 SYGVKD. Deletions cut 10 bases from V and 6 bases from J, with 24 bases between. CDR3 region: CAKSVLPQGVPEAFF. Written as DNA, the CDR3 is TGTGCCAAGAGCGTCCTCCCCCAGGGTGTTCCTGAAGCTTTCTTT.

The CDR3 DNA follows: TGTGCCAGCAGCTTGACCCGTTTTCTCGAGACCCAGTACTTC. This codes for CASSLTRFLETQYF. The gene calls are TRBV13 and TRBJ2-5; no firm D call. CDR1 is PRHDT, CDR2 FYEKMQ, per germline (reference sequence). This CDR3 has 14 residues. Trimming pared 3 bases from V and 5 bases from J, leaving 13 bases between. Together with reference TRBV13 and TRBJ2-5, the CDR3 gives the full variable domain: AAGVIQSPRHLIKEKRETATLKCYPIPRHDTVYWYQQGPGQDPQFLISFYEKMQSDKGSIPDRFSAQQFSDYHSELNMSSLELGDSALYFCASSLTRFLETQYFGPGTRLLVL.

The table lists this clonotype with a count of one. The J gene is TRBJ2-7, the V gene TRBV7-9; a weak D match, TRBD1 (6 bases). Trimming removed 4 bases at V and 3 bases at J, with 16 bases between. The CDR3 has 15 residues. CDR1 and CDR2 from the germline V gene are SEHNR and FQNEAQ (reference sequence). CDR3 coding DNA: TGTGCCAGCAGCTCCTTTCGGGACACCAACTACGAGCAGTACTTC. This codes for CASSSFRDTNYEQYF.

For this clonotype: A junction end diverges from the germline sequence, so it may reflect a read error. V usage is TRBV3-1 and J usage is TRBJ2-1; D possibly uses TRBD1 or TRBD2 (5 bases each). This CDR3 contains 15 residues. CDR1 and CDR2 (germline): LGHDT, YNNKEL (reference sequence). CDR3 protein: CASSQENVRGFPALF. The CDR3 region has the DNA TGTGCCAGCAGCCAAGAAAATGTCCGGGGCTTCCCGGCCCTCTTC.

The V call is TRBV21-1, the J call TRBJ2-4; no DNA check was done on the table's D call, TRBD2. TRBV21-1 is designated a pseudogene. This CDR3 has 17 residues. CDR3 residues: CASKAASGRKAKNIQYF. The CDR3 nucleotides are TGTGCCAGCAAAGCGGCTAGCGGACGAAAAGCCAAAAACATTCAGTACTTC.

The chain is built from TRBV5-1 and TRBJ2-3; 7 positions match TRBD2. The germline gives CDR1 SGHRS, CDR2 YFSETQ. The CDR3 is 15 amino acids. V lost 1 base to trimming and J lost 4 bases; unmatched junction nucleotides: 6. CDR3 amino acids: CASSLSTSAADTQYF. The CDR3 DNA is TGCGCCAGCAGCTTGAGCACTAGCGCTGCAGATACGCAGTATTTT.

The chain has TRBV19 and TRBJ1-2; possible D gene TRBD1, 6 bases. Germline V gene data show CDR1 as LNHDA and CDR2 as SQIVND (reference sequence). This CDR3 is 16 amino acids long. V shed 8 bases and J shed 8 bases, with 27 bases lying between them. The CDR3 nucleotides are TGTGCCAGTGACTACAGGGTTGAGAGGTTTGGGGAAGGCTACACCTTC. Its protein is CASDYRVERFGEGYTF.

V is TRBV13 and J is TRBJ1-2; D gene ambiguous. V dropped 0 bases and J dropped 0 bases, with 8 bases sitting between them. This CDR3 is 15 amino acids long. Germline lookup yields CDR1 PRHDT and CDR2 FYEKMQ (reference sequence). The CDR3 protein is CASSLGGSANYGYTF. The CDR3 bases are TGTGCCAGCAGCTTAGGAGGGTCAGCTAACTATGGCTACACCTTC.

The V gene is TRBV5-4, the J gene TRBJ2-1, with 9 nucleotides matching TRBD2. CDR3 length: 18 amino acids. CDR1 is SGHNT, CDR2 YYREEE, per germline (reference sequence). The ends lost 0 bases at V and 2 bases at J; junction bases unmatched: 9. CDR3 residues: CASSLGVISGSTYNEQFF. The CDR3 coding sequence is TGTGCCAGCAGCTTGGGTGTTATTAGCGGGAGTACCTACAATGAGCAGTTCTTC.

V gene TRBV12-3 or TRBV12-4 combines with J gene TRBJ1-5; no firm D call. The CDR3 is 16 residues long. Trimming shortened V by 6 bases and J by 2 bases, and 17 bases separated the two germline ends. The CDR3 sequence: CASSPSGRSGNQPQHF. CDR3 coding DNA: TGTGCCAGCAGCCCCAGCGGGAGAAGTGGCAATCAGCCCCAGCATTTT.

The genes are TRBV2 and TRBJ2-5; D is uncertain. There are 14 residues in the CDR3. V shed 5 bases and J shed 4 bases, with 14 bases lying between them. Germline V gives CDR1 SNHLY, CDR2 FYNNEI. Written as DNA, the CDR3 is TGTGCCAGCAGTTTGACCGAACTTCGAGAGACCCAGTACTTC. Translating it yields CASSLTELRETQYF.

In DNA form, the CDR3 reads TGTGCCAGCAGCCGACTAGCGGGGGGCACAGATACGCAGTATTTT. Its protein is CASSRLAGGTDTQYF. The chain carries TRBV9 and TRBJ2-3; 12 nucleotides match TRBD2. This CDR3 has 15 amino acids. V dropped 4 bases and J dropped 1; count of bases not matched to a gene: 1. Germline lookup yields CDR1 SGDLS and CDR2 YYNGEE.